This TCR beta chain derives from a study of shared clonotypes between healthy human individuals. This clone appeared a single time. The CDR3 extends over 13 amino acids. Trimming stripped 7 bases from V and 6 bases from J, with 15 bases between. Germline V CDR1 and CDR2: SNHLY, FYNNEI. TCRdb keeps only in-frame clones here, not all; method: immunoSEQ multiplex PCR. The profile shows a few hundred thousand clones, around 86% of them singletons. Sequencing input: memory CD8+ T cells sorted from blood. Subset given: CD45RO+ cells pooled with CCR7-negative TemRA cells. The rearrangement links TRBV2 to TRBJ1-2; no clear D. The source is a man aged 18-30 years in good health. CDR3 sequence reads: CASTLLNLDGYTF. The DNA for the CDR3 is TGTGCCAGCACCTTACTGAACCTAGATGGCTACACCTTC.